This T cell receptor (beta chain) was sequenced during a study of CD8+ T cells in alopecia areata (dated by TCRdb to between 2017 and 2018). Background on the whole study: Treated patients were enrolled in an open-label pilot trial of oral tofacitinib at 5 to 10 mg twice daily for moderate-to-severe alopecia areata. RNA was obtained with the PAXgene miRNA kit for fixed scalp, the miRNeasy kit for PBMCs, and the RNeasy kit for mouse skin. Patients stayed on tofacitinib for 6 to 18 months and then had 6 months of follow-up off drug so that delayed response and recurrence could be assessed. Scalp tissue and sorted CD4+ and CD8+ peripheral blood T cells from patchy and totalis/universalis alopecia areata patients and from healthy controls were covered by human TCRbeta sequencing. The study used high-throughput TCRbeta sequencing to examine T cell clonal expansion in alopecia areata, in both the C3H/HeJ mouse model and human patients. TCRbeta CDR3 regions were amplified by immunoSEQ multiplex PCR using 35 Vbeta forward and 13 Jbeta reverse primers. Scalp clonality was compared across normal scalp (n=4), patchy alopecia areata scalp (n=8), and alopecia totalis/universalis scalp (n=8). Biopsies were taken from tofacitinib-treated patients at baseline and again at 4 and 24 weeks into treatment, and several of those patients also had a later scalp biopsy.

Taken with the paper, the label for time point translates to: baseline before oral tofacitinib. Lesional scalp punch biopsies and peripheral blood were collected from alopecia areata patients. PBMCs were isolated by density centrifugation and stained for CD3, CD4 and CD8, and CD4+ and CD8+ T cells were sorted on a FACSAria. On this clone itself: The antigen this receptor binds is unknown. No qualities accompany the bases; no much larger clone lies one base away.

General study outcomes and caveats: Unlike mouse skin, where gammadelta T cells dominate, normal human skin contains resident alphabeta T cells that get sequenced too, which complicates analysis of the scalp TCR repertoire. Compared with normal scalp, lesional scalp, particularly in alopecia totalis/universalis, had higher clonality and more expanded CD8+ clones, which suggests antigenic drive. TCR sequences shared between patients were less clear than in mice, possibly partly because of HLA diversity in the patient population.

Receptor amplification or capture employed the immunoSEQ multiplex PCR assay. RNA was extracted from all samples and reverse transcribed into cDNA as template for TCR sequencing. SuperScript III was used for first-strand cDNA synthesis, primed with a 2:1 mix of oligo-dT and random hexamers. A synthetic immune receptor repertoire was used to gauge amplification bias, and whatever bias remained was removed computationally. In the authors' own workflow: Raw reads were preprocessed to remove errors, and CDR3 was defined according to IMGT conventions as the region from the conserved cysteine to phenylalanine. To get clonality, Shannon entropy was normalized by log2 of the number of productive unique TCRs and the result was subtracted from 1. Whether scalp clones were CD4 or CD8 was inferred by matching scalp TCRbeta sequences against CD4 and CD8 repertoires sorted from blood. Imported from immuneACCESS, the table was reduced by TCRdb to in-frame sequences with V and J called. These copies leave out some clones; in studies compared against another copy, an unresolved V gene accounts for under half, and the cause of the remainder is not known. V and J calls and clone size are as listed in that table; D and trimming were resolved from the DNA. The sample yields around 160,000 clones; about nine tenths were counted once. The ten largest make up more than 12% of the sample.

The CDR3, from cysteine to phenylalanine, totals 18 residues. Kept here is only the CDR3 DNA, which spans 54 bases and is read in frame from base 1. Trimming at the junction amounts to 4 bases on V and 4 bases on J, and the germline ends lie 23 bases apart. From a lookup of the germline V gene, CDR1 and CDR2 are SGHRS and YFSETQ. The source was CD8+ T cells sorted from blood, collected at week 0. The receptor's source is a human donor with alopecia areata. The chain is assembled from TRBV5-1 and TRBJ2-2, with a tentative D call of TRBD1 or TRBD2, each matching 5 bases. The nucleotide sequence reads as follows: TGCGCCAGCAGCGGGGGTCCGGACCTTACCGGAGGCACCGGGGAGCTGTTTTTT. Translated, this gives CASSGGPDLTGGTGELFF.